The rows below give T cell receptor beta chains drawn from one sample of a study of vaccination effects on CD4 cells after COVID-19. Generated by immunoSEQ multiplex PCR, the TCRdb table keeps only in-frame clones and is missing some. The sample holds 20,000 to 30,000 clones, 69% seen once. The antigens of these receptors remain unknown. Sequencing was performed on CD4+ T cells from PBMCs cultured with SARS-CoV-2 spike peptides, taken before COVID-19 vaccination. These receptor sequences come from a human donor who had a prior SARS-CoV-2 infection. Each CDR3 is given with its conserved first and last residue. A D gene is named only where the DNA matches it firmly. Part of the rows lack a size; the others show once, few, many or a class for expanded clones.

D gene	V gene	clone size	J gene	CDR3 DNA	CDR3 protein
-	TRBV6-5	-	TRBJ1-2	TGTGCCAGCAGTTCACGGGACTTGTATGGCTACACCTTC	CASSSRDLYGYTF
-	TRBV7-9	few	TRBJ1-4	TGTGCCAGCCAACTCACCTCGTCGGGAGAAAAACTGTTTTTT	CASQLTSSGEKLFF
-	TRBV5-1	-	TRBJ2-7	TGCGCCAGCAGCTTAGGGTCCAGCCTCAACTACGAGCAGTACTTC	CASSLGSSLNYEQYF
TRBD2	TRBV15	-	TRBJ2-3	TGTGCCACCAGCACCCGGGGTGGGACTAGTTCAGATACGCAGTATTTT	CATSTRGGTSSDTQYF
TRBD1	TRBV5-1	-	TRBJ1-1	TGCGCCAGCGGCGATTCCGGGACAGGGGAAACTGAAGCTTTCTTT	CASGDSGTGETEAFF
-	TRBV5-1	-	TRBJ1-2	TGCGCCAGCAGCTTGACGGTGGAGGACTATGGCTACACCTTC	CASSLTVEDYGYTF
-	TRBV9	-	TRBJ1-1	TGTGCCAGCAGCGCGATCCCACAGATTGAAGCTTTCTTT	CASSAIPQIEAFF
-	TRBV4-2	-	TRBJ2-7	TGTGCCAGCAGCCAAGTGTCCGAGCCAGACGAGCAGTACTTC	CASSQVSEPDEQYF
TRBD2	TRBV6-5	-	TRBJ2-5	TGTGCCAGCAGACCCGGGGGGGCAGAGACCCAGTACTTC	CASRPGGAETQYF
TRBD1	TRBV25-1	-	TRBJ1-4	TGTGCCAGCAGTGACCCGGGACAGGGGGGGGAAAAACTGTTTTTT	CASSDPGQGGEKLFF
-	TRBV24-1	-	TRBJ2-3	TGTGCCACCAGTGATCACTTAAGCACAGATACGCAGTATTTT	CATSDHLSTDTQYF
-	TRBV9	medium-sized	TRBJ1-2	TGTGCCAGCAGCGTAGATCTGGGGCGCCATGGCTACACCTTC	CASSVDLGRHGYTF
TRBD2	TRBV6-2/TRBV6-3	few	TRBJ2-7	TGTGCCAGCAGTTCCGGACTAGTTTACGAGCAGTACTTC	CASSSGLVYEQYF